This T cell receptor beta chain came from a study of T cell responses to AZD1222 COVID-19 vaccine (dated by TCRdb to 2020 to 2022). Regarding the complete study: AZD1222 recipients given second doses at about 4 weeks or at about 12 weeks were pooled, since spike-specific TCR depth and breadth were not found to differ between the two schedules. TCR sequencing covered 230 or so trial participants: about 210 given two doses of AZD1222 and 26 given two doses of MenACWY control vaccine. Trial participants were enrolled into age subgroups of 18-55, 56-69 and 70-plus years, which contained about 160, 30 and 59 TCR-sequenced participants, respectively.

Study-level results and caveats: Participants were mostly white British and included more females than males, and it was suggested by the authors that clonal diversity may have been underestimated. The 56-69-year group was small, and its depth increase did not reach significance, likely because of low power. Reportedly, almost half of the unique spike-specific TCRs recognized epitopes lying outside the regions that are mutated in the B.1.351 and B.1.1.7 variants. After two AZD1222 doses, spike-specific TCR breadth and depth were significantly higher than at day 0 and than in MenACWY recipients. The whole spike protein was spanned by vaccine-associated CD4 TCRs, and dominant responses were seen in regions 160-218 and 743-854. Because no samples from the day 14 peak response were available, repertoires could be characterized only after the peak T cell response. Conclusions about previously exposed vaccinees are limited, since just five to seven AZD1222 recipients were seropositive for SARS-CoV-2 at baseline.

There are 19 amino acids in the CDR3, from cysteine to phenylalanine inclusive. This entry keeps only the CDR3 DNA: 57 bases, framed from base 1. Based on the germline V gene, the CDR1 and CDR2 sequences are MRHNA and SNTAGT. V is clipped by 5 bases and J by 0 bases, and the sequence between their germline boundaries is 26 bases long. The CDR3 regions of human TCRbeta chains were analyzed by immunosequencing. The paper's data handling went like this. Repertoire TCRs were matched against a reference library of SARS-CoV-2-specific TCRs generated with the MIRA antigen-specificity platform. Breadth was defined as the fraction of unique TCRs that were SARS-CoV-2-associated. Depth was defined as the fraction of total T cells that were SARS-CoV-2-associated. Each spike-specific TCR was assigned to its reactive spike region and to a CD4 or CD8 class using the MIRA data. Log10-transformed breadth and depth values were compared by one-way ANOVA with Sidak's multiple comparisons tests. The table was pulled from immuneACCESS by TCRdb, which kept in-frame rearrangements only. Such tables lose some clones; where checked, under half of the loss comes from unresolved V genes, and the rest has no known cause. V and J calls and clone size are copied from that table; D and trimming were computed from the DNA. The sample has roughly 140,000 clones on record, about 90% of them singletons. The leading ten clones occupy roughly 4.7% of the sample.

Details on this clone: Its antigen has not been determined. Base qualities were left out, and no much larger clone turns up one base away.

The time point label, read with the paper, signifies: baseline before first vaccination. Vaccinee samples came from UK trials COV001 and COV002, including a single-blind randomized controlled phase 2/3 trial of AZD1222 (ChAdOx1 nCoV-19) in healthy adults. For TCRbeta chain sequencing, PBMC samples were collected from trial participants at day 0 and at day 28 after the second dose. The sequences come from peripheral blood, collected on day 0 of AZD1222 vaccination. The TCR sequence derives from an adult in good health. The chain uses TRBV6-4 and TRBJ2-7; D gene: possibly TRBD2, on 6 matching bases. The CDR3 sequence is CASSQIRSSGRLSSYEQYF. The base sequence is TGTGCCAGCAGTCAAATTCGGAGTAGCGGCCGACTGAGCTCCTACGAGCAGTACTTC.